The 18 T cell receptor beta chains reported below all come from one sample, sequenced in a study of CD8+ T cells in alopecia areata. Extracted RNA was reverse transcribed into cDNA, the sequencing template. TCRdb's table, derived via immunoSEQ multiplex PCR, lists solely in-frame clones and lacks some. The repertoire has more than 150,000 clones, more than 45% of them found once; the top ten carry approximately 19%. Sample: CD8+ T cells sorted from blood, taken at week 0. The receptors come from a human donor with alopecia areata.

V is TRBV6-5 and J is TRBJ1-1; no definite D call. This CDR3 has 15 amino acids. Trimming removed 0 bases at V and 2 bases at J, with 10 bases between. Germline V CDR1 and CDR2: MNHEY, SVGAGI. CDR3 DNA sequence: TGTGCCAGCAGTTACTCTTCGGCAGCCAACACTGAAGCTTTCTTT. It translates to CASSYSSAANTEAFF.

This chain connects TRBV9 to TRBJ2-3, with D maybe TRBD2 (5 bases). V was pared by 3 bases and J by 3 bases, with 20 bases between. CDR1 is SGDLS and CDR2 is YYNGEE in the germline V gene. There are 17 residues in the CDR3. The CDR3 loop reads CASSGERLFDGTDTQYF. In DNA form, the CDR3 reads TGTGCCAGCAGCGGGGAGAGACTATTCGATGGTACAGATACGCAGTATTTT.

The V gene is TRBV5-1, the J gene TRBJ1-5; 9 bases line up with TRBD1. V trimming: 1 base; J trimming: 5 bases; junction bases outside the gene matches: 10. CDR1 is SGHRS, CDR2 YFSETQ, per germline. The CDR3 spans 17 residues. Written as DNA, the CDR3 is TGCGCCAGCAGCTTGACATACGCGGGACAGGGTTATCAGCCCCAGCATTTT. This translates into CASSLTYAGQGYQPQHF.

The J gene is TRBJ2-7, the V gene TRBV13; 9 bases agree with TRBD2. The CDR3 sequence is 14 residues long. V gave up 5 bases and J gave up 4 bases; unmatched junction bases: 6. Germline V lookup: CDR1 PRHDT, CDR2 FYEKMQ (reference sequence). CDR3 sequence reads: CASSRGGALYEQYF. The DNA for the CDR3 is TGTGCCAGCAGCCGCGGGGGGGCTTTGTACGAGCAGTACTTC.

This clone was detected only once. CDR3 in amino acids: CASSQDIGIGPEAFF. The CDR3 coding sequence is TGCGCCAGCAGCCAAGATATTGGGATTGGCCCTGAAGCTTTCTTT. The chain employs TRBV4-3 and TRBJ1-1; the D is unclear. This CDR3 comprises 15 residues. V lost 0 bases to trimming and J lost 6 bases, with 14 bases between them. The V gene's germline CDR1 is LGHNA and CDR2 YSLEER.

Concerning this clone itself: Other DNA sequences in the same sample also yield this CDR3. The CDR3 nucleotides read TGTGCCAGCAGCTCGGGGTCCTCCTACGAGCAGTACTTC. Encoded protein: CASSSGSSYEQYF. The chain combines TRBV13 with TRBJ2-7; a weak D match, TRBD2 (5 bases). This CDR3 is 13 amino acids long. Germline CDR1 reads PRHDT; CDR2 reads FYEKMQ (reference sequence). The V end lost 4 bases, the J end lost 0 bases, and 7 bases lay between the germline ends. The complete variable domain, with remaining parts taken from reference TRBV13 and TRBJ2-7, reads AAGVIQSPRHLIKEKRETATLKCYPIPRHDTVYWYQQGPGQDPQFLISFYEKMQSDKGSIPDRFSAQQFSDYHSELNMSSLELGDSALYFCASSSGSSYEQYFGPGTRLTVT.

The sample holds a few counts of this clone. The CDR3 is CASSDGQTLRDGYTF. The CDR3, as DNA: TGTGCCAGCAGCGATGGACAGACACTCAGGGATGGCTACACCTTC. The chain links TRBV25-1 to TRBJ1-2; TRBD1 is a possible D gene (6 bases). The CDR3 runs 15 residues. V shed 6 bases and J shed 6 bases, with 20 bases lying between them. Germline V gene sequence: CDR1 MGHDK, CDR2 SYGVNS.

This clone was seen a single time. The chain uses TRBV15 and TRBJ2-7; TRBD1 matches 7 bases. CDR3 length equals 14 residues. Germline lookup yields CDR1 LNHNV and CDR2 YYDKDF (reference sequence). Trimming at V came to 5 bases and at J to 4 bases, leaving 8 bases not matched to a gene. This CDR3 is CATSREQGIYEQYF. DNA of the CDR3: TGTGCCACCAGCCGCGAACAGGGGATATACGAGCAGTACTTC.

This clone was recorded a few times. The chain employs TRBV29-1 and TRBJ2-7; D ambiguous. Germline CDR1 and CDR2: SQVTM and ANQGSEA. Trimming removed 4 bases at V and 2 bases at J, with 9 bases between. The CDR3 contains 12 residues. The CDR3 region has the DNA TGCAGCGTTGCGGGTACAACCTACGAGCAGTACTTC. Protein product: CSVAGTTYEQYF.

The genes are TRBV2 and TRBJ1-1, with D perhaps TRBD1 (5 bases). The CDR3 spans 16 residues. Per germline, CDR1 SNHLY and CDR2 FYNNEI. V was cut by 4 bases and J by 2 bases, with 17 bases left in between. CDR3 protein: CASSGSREGTNTEAFF. CDR3 coding DNA: TGTGCCAGCAGTGGTTCTAGGGAGGGGACTAACACTGAAGCTTTCTTT.

The chain joins TRBV9 to TRBJ2-1; possible D gene TRBD2, 6 bases. Looked up from germline, CDR1 is SGDLS and CDR2 is YYNGEE. Deletions cut 3 bases from V and 6 bases from J, with 13 bases between. The CDR3 length is 14 residues. CDR3 sequence: CASSAGGSANEQFF. The DNA for the CDR3 is TGTGCCAGCAGCGCCGGGGGATCCGCCAATGAGCAGTTCTTC.

V usage is TRBV6-5 and J usage is TRBJ2-2, with 7 bases fitting TRBD2. Germline CDR1 MNHEY, CDR2 SVGAGI. The CDR3 totals 15 residues. Trimming cost V 0 bases and J 6 bases; bases outside gene matches: 4. CDR3 DNA: TGTGCCAGCAGTTACTCGGAGGGGAGGGCCGGGGAGCTGTTTTTT. It specifies CASSYSEGRAGELFF.

J is TRBJ2-3 and V is TRBV5-1; perhaps TRBD2 as D (6 bases). CDR1 SGHRS and CDR2 YFSETQ come from the germline V gene. This CDR3 contains 14 residues. The V gene lost 1 base and the J gene lost 5 bases, with 11 bases spanning the gap. The CDR3 bases are TGCGCCAGCAGCTTGAATATCGGGGGAGATACGCAGTATTTT. This gives the protein CASSLNIGGDTQYF.

The chain uses TRBV30 and TRBJ2-7, with 7 bases matching TRBD1. The V segment lost 2 bases and the J segment 5 bases; nucleotides outside the gene matches: 9. The CDR3 consists of 14 residues. CDR1 and CDR2 (germline): GTSNPN, SVGIG (reference sequence). DNA for the CDR3: TGTGCCTGGAGTACTTCGACAGGGCTCAACGAGCAGTACTTC. Its translation is CAWSTSTGLNEQYF.

This chain links TRBV7-6 with TRBJ2-5; D may be TRBD1 (5 bases). Trimming took 1 base from V and 3 from J, leaving 12 bases between them. The germline V gene encodes CDR1 SGHVS and CDR2 FNYEAQ. The CDR3 consists of 15 residues. The CDR3 protein is CASSLEPVGEETQYF. CDR3 nucleotide sequence: TGTGCCAGCAGCTTAGAGCCGGTAGGGGAAGAGACCCAGTACTTC.

A few counts support this clone. The V call is TRBV5-1, the J call TRBJ1-4; D gene ambiguous. The CDR3 length is 13 residues. V shed 7 bases and J shed 5 bases, with 12 bases lying between them. The germline V gene encodes CDR1 SGHRS and CDR2 YFSETQ. The CDR3 region is CASRTDGNEKLFF. Written as DNA, the CDR3 is TGCGCCAGCCGGACGGACGGCAATGAAAAACTGTTTTTT.

This clone has a handful of counts. The chain uses TRBV29-1 and TRBJ1-1, with 7 bases identical to TRBD1. Trimming at V came to 7 bases and at J to 2 bases, leaving 4 bases not matched to a gene. CDR3 size: 12 residues. The V gene's germline CDR1 is SQVTM and CDR2 ANQGSEA. DNA of the CDR3: TGCAGCGGTCGGACAGGAAACACTGAAGCTTTCTTT. It codes for CSGRTGNTEAFF.

This clone has a handful of counts. This chain uses TRBV19 with TRBJ1-2; D is uncertain. CDR1 and CDR2 (germline): LNHDA, SQIVND (reference sequence). The CDR3 is 11 amino acids. The V and J ends lost 1 base and 7 bases respectively, with 4 bases between them. Written as DNA, the CDR3 is TGTGCCAGTAGTATAGGATCTGGCTACACCTTC. It yields the protein CASSIGSGYTF.